This T cell receptor beta chain comes out of a study of patients and donors after allogeneic stem cell transplantation. Each CDR3 protein gets one entry after TCRdb re-called the RT-PCR reads with MiXCR. Among 900,000 to 1,000,000 distinct CDR3 sequences, about a sixth were seen once, and the ten largest hold 5% to 6.5%. The origin of this receptor is a human donor who was either an allogeneic HSCT recipient or a stem cell or donor lymphocyte infusion donor (not recorded which). It is not recorded whose cells these are; they may come from a transplant donor. Sequencing input: blood, either unsorted or a sorted T cell fraction (not recorded which).

The CDR3 coding sequence is TGCAGTGCTCCGCCGGGACCGAGTTATGGCTACACCTTC. It is translated as CSAPPGPSYGYTF. The chain links TRBV20-1 to TRBJ1-2; D possibly corresponds to TRBD1 (5 bases). V gave up 5 bases and J gave up 5 bases, with 15 bases separating them. The CDR3 is made up of 13 amino acids. Looked up from germline, CDR1 is DFQATT and CDR2 is SNEGSKA (reference sequence).